This entry is about one T cell receptor beta chain. Its specific antigen is unknown. The record has no base qualities; no much larger clone is one base away. These data are taken from a study of long-term antiretroviral therapy in people with HIV (dated 2022 in TCRdb). Broadly, across the study: The earliest samples were collected approximately a decade before the 2015 WHO recommendation for immediate ART, a period when ART was typically delayed until CD4 counts fell. A retrospective serial study tested whether ART initiation and durable HIV suppression were associated with changes in peripheral blood TRB repertoire composition and diversity. A total of 150 to 200 cryopreserved PBMC samples were contributed to the cohort by 30 adults with confirmed HIV infection, with samples collected serially over a mean of approximately six years (range 1-12). Eleven of the 30 participants with HIV were female. No cross-contamination during QIAcube processing was shown when test extractions of a monoclonal T-cell line were performed alongside about 33 polyclonal samples. The paper's findings and limits, for the study overall: Unsorted PBMC were profiled instead of sorted CD4+ and CD8+ T cells because pre-ART samples had limited cell numbers. Starting ART was linked to a significant rise in TRB diversity, yet even with long-term ART the diversity remained significantly lower than in transplant donor controls. Inferences about post-ART repertoire changes were limited because no data were available on ART adherence, viral resistance or therapy changes. The samples span the years 2004 to 2017, and the ART regimens used may be less effective than current regimens. At every time point, the repertoire was dominated by expanded TRB clones first identified before ART initiation, although this dominance fluctuated and, in many PLHIV, declined after ART. Owing to limited PBMC availability, only the TCR beta chain was sequenced, without alpha chain pairing. CDR3 length ranges in HIV repertoires were narrower than in controls, and network structure suggested an antigen-experienced repertoire with only a slight naive shift after ART.

Participants were included only if at least one PBMC sample before ART initiation and at least two post-ART samples were available. Treatment was received in the United States of America by all participants with HIV. Before DNA extraction, cryopreserved samples of 1-10 million PBMC were thawed and washed. At the time of the earliest PBMC sample, participants with HIV were aged between roughly 20 and 60 years. Each participant contributed PBMC samples from 1-4 timepoints before ART initiation and 2-8 timepoints after ART initiation, with a median of 7 samples. For every participant, serial HIV viral load, CD4+ T-cell count, ART history and demographic data were obtained. Using a Qiagen kit on a QIAcube, genomic DNA was extracted from unsorted PBMC, with samples processed in batches of 12. The germline V end is reduced by 5 bases and the J end by 0 bases; junction bases left unmatched: 4. Including the terminal cysteine and phenylalanine, the CDR3 comprises 14 residues. Only the CDR3 part of the read is kept: 42 bases, read in frame from the first base. The germline V gene specifies SGHAT as CDR1 and FQNNGV as CDR2.

Sequencing of the TRB variable region was done with the immunoSEQ hsTCRB v3.0 assay at survey level resolution. TRB sequencing targeted a depth of about 35,000-50,000 T-cell genomes per sample. Pooled TRB libraries were sequenced on an Illumina MiSeq with a v3 150-cycle kit. The original methods were these. Analysis of repertoires was carried out in R inside a reproducible Nextflow workflow spanning QC, data transformation and analysis. Custom analyses were implemented in LymphoSeq2, an R package for AIRR-Seq data exploration. A few samples that yielded fewer than 5000 total TRB sequences were excluded, so that approximately 170 HIV repertoires were analyzed. Among the roughly 180 retained HIV repertoires, approximately 59 were collected before ART initiation and some 130 after ART initiation. Repertoires were downsampled to 5000 TRB nucleotide sequences, with summary statistics averaged over 100 downsampling iterations. The analysis kept only TRB sequences whose CDR3 regions were at least seven amino acids long. Two measures captured diversity: a Shannon entropy-derived clonality score and the Gini coefficient. In repertoire networks, the top 5000 CDR3 amino acid sequences were linked whenever an edit distance of one separated two sequences. For TRB CDR3 amino acid sequences, GLIPH2 was used to predict antigen specificity groups and MHC restriction. CDR3 amino acid sequences were matched against VDJdb and McPAS-TCR to flag known CMV, EBV, HIV or tissue antigen associations. Pre-ART, post-ART and control groups were compared with Wilcoxon signed-rank tests and Holm-Bonferroni correction. In its TCRdb copy, this immuneACCESS table keeps in-frame sequences only and misses some clones. Where compared with another copy, unresolved V genes explain less than half of these, and the others have no known cause. V, J and clone size were drawn from that table, and D and trimming were deduced from the DNA. The table for this sample lists 25,000 to 35,000 clones; roughly 79% of them were counted only once. The top ten clones comprise 8% to 10% of the sample.

This receptor was identified in a woman aged 45-59 years with HIV. The sample was unsorted PBMCs, taken 3.1 years after starting antiretroviral therapy. The chain was built from TRBV11-2 and TRBJ2-7; TRBD2 agrees with 7 junctional bases. The CDR3 is CASSRAGISYEQYF. The DNA is TGTGCCAGCAGCCGAGCGGGGATCTCCTACGAGCAGTACTTC.